Each of the 20 T cell receptor beta chains below was sequenced from the same sample in a study of siplizumab effects on memory and regulatory T cells. The method was immunoSEQ multiplex PCR; TCRdb's version includes in-frame clones alone and lacks a portion of them. The sample has fewer than 130,000 clones, around nine tenths seen once. Sequenced material: CD4+ T cells sorted from blood. The receptors come from a human donor in good health.

The V gene is TRBV9, the J gene TRBJ2-2; D is unresolved. This CDR3 contains 13 residues. Trimming pared 1 base from V and 7 bases from J, leaving 8 bases between. The germline V gene has CDR1 SGDLS and CDR2 YYNGEE. DNA for the CDR3: TGTGCCAGCAGCGTATCGTGGGTCGGGGAGCTGTTTTTT. It is translated as CASSVSWVGELFF.

V and J are TRBV19 and TRBJ2-3; D is possibly TRBD1 (5 bases). Germline V CDR1 and CDR2: LNHDA, SQIVND (reference sequence). The CDR3 contains 12 residues. Between the trimmed V and J ends, which lost 10 bases and 0 bases, there was a span of 8 bases. For the CDR3, the DNA is TGTGCCACAAGACAGAGCACAGATACGCAGTATTTT. Translated, it gives CATRQSTDTQYF.

The J gene is TRBJ2-1, the V gene TRBV5-1; D is tentatively TRBD1 or TRBD2 (5 bases each). The germline gives CDR1 SGHRS, CDR2 YFSETQ. The length of the CDR3 is 13 residues. V was clipped by 2 bases and J by 15 bases, with 18 bases between them. CDR3 sequence (DNA): TGCGCCAGCAGCTTTTCCGGGACCCAAGGATGGTTCTTC. Protein: CASSFSGTQGWFF. Variable domain in full (rest from reference TRBV5-1 and TRBJ2-1): KAGVTQTPRYLIKTRGQQVTLSCSPISGHRSVSWYQQTPGQGLQFLFEYFSETQRNKGNFPGRFSGRQFSNSRSEMNVSTLELGDSALYLCASSFSGTQGWFFGPGTRLTVL.

The V call is TRBV10-3, the J call TRBJ2-3; no clear D. Looked up from germline, CDR1 is ENHRY and CDR2 is SYGVKD. Trimming took off 0 bases at V and 2 bases at J, with 9 bases between the two ends. The CDR3 runs 15 residues. CDR3 sequence (DNA): TGTGCCATCAGTGAGTCCAAGGGCCTCACAGATACGCAGTATTTT. Amino acids: CAISESKGLTDTQYF.

The rearrangement uses TRBV7-9 and TRBJ1-1; D may be TRBD1 (6 bases). Trimming stripped 5 bases from V and 1 base from J, with 8 bases between. This CDR3 region has 13 residues. Looked up from germline, CDR1 is SEHNR and CDR2 is FQNEAQ (reference sequence). DNA for the CDR3: TGTGCCAGCAGCCGGACAGCGAACACTGAAGCTTTCTTT. Its protein product is CASSRTANTEAFF. Combining the CDR3 with reference TRBV7-9 and TRBJ1-1 gives the whole variable domain DTGVSQNPRHKITKRGQNVTFRCDPISEHNRLYWYRQTLGQGPEFLTYFQNEAQLEKSRLLSDRFSAERPKGSFSTLEIQRTEQGDSAMYLCASSRTANTEAFFGQGTRLTVV.

The chain carries TRBV20-1 and TRBJ1-1; D may be TRBD1 (5 bases). Germline values: CDR1 DFQATT, CDR2 SNEGSKA (reference sequence). The CDR3 is 11 residues long. With 3 bases removed from V and 6 bases from J, the gap between germline ends came to 8 bases. CDR3 region: CSARGVAEAFF. Written as DNA, the CDR3 is TGCAGTGCTAGGGGGGTGGCTGAAGCTTTCTTT.

This clone has only one observation. V and J are TRBV7-9 and TRBJ2-2; TRBD1 agrees at 8 bases. This CDR3 spans 15 amino acids. In germline, CDR1 is SEHNR, CDR2 FQNEAQ (reference sequence). The junction had 1 base not matched to a gene; V was cut back by 3 bases and J by 1 base. The CDR3 nucleotides are TGTGCCAGCAGCTTCGACAGGGGGAACACCGGGGAGCTGTTTTTT. This gives the protein CASSFDRGNTGELFF.

The rearrangement uses TRBV5-1 and TRBJ2-3; 9 bases match TRBD2. The CDR3 runs 16 residues. J gave up 2 bases and V 4 bases, and 8 bases lay outside the gene matches. CDR1 is SGHRS and CDR2 is YFSETQ in the germline V gene. The CDR3 sequence is CASSEGTSRTTDTQYF. In DNA form, the CDR3 reads TGCGCCAGCAGCGAGGGGACTAGCAGAACCACAGATACGCAGTATTTT.

The DNA for the CDR3 is TGCGCCAGCAGATTGCCAGGCTCTGGGGCCAACGTCCTGACTTTC. Its translation is CASRLPGSGANVLTF. The chain links TRBV5-1 to TRBJ2-6; D call uncertain. The CDR3 covers 15 residues. From germline, CDR1 is SGHRS and CDR2 YFSETQ. Trimming stripped 5 bases from V and 0 bases from J, with 9 bases between.

The genes are TRBV5-1 and TRBJ2-3; perhaps TRBD2 as D (5 bases). Germline values: CDR1 SGHRS, CDR2 YFSETQ. This CDR3 is 14 amino acids long. The V end lost 3 bases, the J end lost 7 bases, and 15 bases lay between the germline ends. The CDR3 DNA sequence: TGCGCCAGCAGCTCGAGTACGGACTTGAATACGCAGTATTTT. Its protein product is CASSSSTDLNTQYF.

The chain combines TRBV5-1 with TRBJ1-2; 8 bases align to TRBD1. After removal of 2 bases from V and 7 bases from J, the junction contained 7 bases not matched to a gene. CDR1 is SGHRS and CDR2 is YFSETQ in the germline V gene. The CDR3 sequence is 14 residues long. Written as DNA, the CDR3 is TGCGCCAGCAGCTTTGACAGGGGAGGTAGTGGCTACACCTTC. It specifies CASSFDRGGSGYTF.

The V call is TRBV6-1, the J call TRBJ2-3; D unresolved. The CDR3 runs to 12 residues. Trimming pared 1 base from V and 6 bases from J, leaving 5 bases between. Germline V gene lookup returns CDR1 MNHNS and CDR2 SASEGT. This CDR3 reads CASSEVADTQYF. CDR3 nucleotides: TGTGCCAGCAGTGAAGTTGCGGATACGCAGTATTTT.

This chain uses TRBV19 with TRBJ2-5, with D perhaps given as TRBD1 or TRBD2 (5 bases each). The CDR3 is 15 amino acids. The V and J ends lost 5 bases and 5 bases respectively, with 18 bases between them. Germline values: CDR1 LNHDA, CDR2 SQIVND (reference sequence). The CDR3 DNA follows: TGTGCCAGTAGTTTTAGCGCGACAGCCGTCGAGACCCAGTACTTC. It translates to CASSFSATAVETQYF.

The rearrangement links TRBV9 to TRBJ2-3; maybe TRBD2 (6 bases). Germline CDR1 reads SGDLS; CDR2 reads YYNGEE. There are 16 residues in the CDR3. V was shortened by 1 base and J by 3 bases, with 15 bases between the two germline ends. CDR3 bases: TGTGCCAGCAGCGTAAGGACTATCGATTGGACAGATACGCAGTATTTT. Translated: CASSVRTIDWTDTQYF.

The chain carries TRBV5-1 and TRBJ2-7, with D hard to call. Per germline, CDR1 SGHRS and CDR2 YFSETQ. V was pared by 1 base and J by 5 bases, with 10 bases between. The CDR3 is made up of 13 amino acids. This chain's CDR3 is CASSLYRVHEQYF. CDR3 coding DNA: TGCGCCAGCAGCTTGTATCGGGTGCACGAGCAGTACTTC.

This chain links TRBV11-2 with TRBJ1-1; a weak D match, TRBD1 (5 bases). V lost 1 base and J lost 6, with 15 bases in between. CDR1 SGHAT and CDR2 FQNNGV come from the germline V gene. CDR3 length: 15 amino acids. The CDR3 is CASSLAGVLTAEAFF. As DNA, the CDR3 is TGTGCCAGCAGCTTAGCTGGGGTTTTGACAGCTGAAGCTTTCTTT. Full variable domain (rest looked up from reference TRBV11-2 and TRBJ1-1): EAGVAQSPRYKIIEKRQSVAFWCNPISGHATLYWYQQILGQGPKLLIQFQNNGVVDDSQLPKDRFSAERLKGVDSTLKIQPAKLEDSAVYLCASSLAGVLTAEAFFGQGTRLTVV.

The rearrangement uses TRBV7-2 and TRBJ2-6, with a weak D call TRBD2 (8 bases). Germline V gene data show CDR1 as SGHTA and CDR2 as FQGNSA. The CDR3 is 19 residues long. V lost 4 bases and J 0 bases, leaving 19 bases between the germline ends. In nucleotides, the CDR3 is TGTGCCAGCAGCTACAGGGGTCTAGCGGGCCTCTCTGGGGCCAACGTCCTGACTTTC. Its translation is CASSYRGLAGLSGANVLTF.

Regarding this clone: A junction end diverges from the germline sequence, so it may reflect a read error. The CDR3 sequence is CASSPQGGANTGELFF. CDR3 in DNA: TGTGCCAGCTCGCCACAGGGAGGGGCGAACACCGGGGAGCTGTTTTTT. V and J are TRBV18 and TRBJ2-2; D possibly corresponds to TRBD2 (7 bases). The CDR3 is 16 residues long. CDR1 is KGHSH and CDR2 is LQKENI in the germline V gene.

The chain links TRBV4-2 to TRBJ2-6, with TRBD2 matching over 10 bases. The length of the CDR3 is 19 residues. The V gene end was trimmed by 6 bases and the J gene end by 2 bases; junction bases not matched to a gene: 13. Germline CDR1 and CDR2: LGHNA and YNFKEQ. The CDR3 sequence is CASRSRTSGRLAGANVLTF. The DNA for the CDR3 is TGTGCCAGCAGATCCAGGACTAGCGGTAGATTGGCTGGGGCCAACGTCCTGACTTTC.

This sequence joins TRBV7-6 and TRBJ2-7; 10 bases are shared with TRBD1. V dropped 2 bases and J dropped 7; count of bases not matched to a gene: 8. Germline CDR1 SGHVS, CDR2 FNYEAQ. The CDR3 is 15 residues long. CDR3 sequence (DNA): TGTGCCAGCAGCTTAACGGGACAGGGGCTGAGTGAGCAGTACTTC. This translates into CASSLTGQGLSEQYF.